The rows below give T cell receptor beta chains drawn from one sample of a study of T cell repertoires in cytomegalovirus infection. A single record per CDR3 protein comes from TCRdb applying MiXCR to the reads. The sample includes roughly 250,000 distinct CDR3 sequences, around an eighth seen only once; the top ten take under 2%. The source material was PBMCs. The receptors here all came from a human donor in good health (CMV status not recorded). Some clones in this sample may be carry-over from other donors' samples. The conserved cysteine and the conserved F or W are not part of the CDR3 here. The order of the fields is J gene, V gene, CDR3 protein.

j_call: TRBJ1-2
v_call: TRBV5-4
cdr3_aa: ASSPRRVDYGYT

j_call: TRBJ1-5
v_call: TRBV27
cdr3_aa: ASRGQGDGPPQH

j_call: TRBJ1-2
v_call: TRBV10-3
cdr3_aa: AISESDSNYGYT

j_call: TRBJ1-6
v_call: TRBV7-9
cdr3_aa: ASSIGQGPFH

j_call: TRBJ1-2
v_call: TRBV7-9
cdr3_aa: ASSLSDSRYGYT

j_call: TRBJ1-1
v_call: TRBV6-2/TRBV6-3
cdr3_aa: ASRSNWENTEAF

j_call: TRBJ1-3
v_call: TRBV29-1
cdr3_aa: SPPTGTSGNTIY

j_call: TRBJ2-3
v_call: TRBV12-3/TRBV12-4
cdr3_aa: ASSRIDRGDTQY

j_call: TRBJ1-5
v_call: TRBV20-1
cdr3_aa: SARRGGLQPQH

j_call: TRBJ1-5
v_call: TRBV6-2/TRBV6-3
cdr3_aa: ASSYSKGGAGNQPQH

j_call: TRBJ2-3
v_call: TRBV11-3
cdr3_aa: ASSPPPSGTDTQY

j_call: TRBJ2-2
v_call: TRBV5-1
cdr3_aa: ASSLDVGGGTGELF

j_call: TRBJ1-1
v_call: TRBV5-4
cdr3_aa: ASSSDPGGTEAF

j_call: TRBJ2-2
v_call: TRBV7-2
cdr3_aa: ASSSKTSLVTGELF

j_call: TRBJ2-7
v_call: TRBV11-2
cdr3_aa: ASSLAFGVSYEQY

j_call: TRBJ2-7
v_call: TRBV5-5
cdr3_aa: ASSRGQGSDEQY

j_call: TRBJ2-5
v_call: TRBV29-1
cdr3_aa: SVDGSNLRETQY

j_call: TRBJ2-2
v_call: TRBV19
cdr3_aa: ASKEGPQAGELF

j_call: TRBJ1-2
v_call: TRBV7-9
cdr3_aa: ASSLATGGVDGYT

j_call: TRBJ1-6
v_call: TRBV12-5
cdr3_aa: ASGLGADNSPLH

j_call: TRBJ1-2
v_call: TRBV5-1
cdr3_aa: ASSLRGQGNYGYT

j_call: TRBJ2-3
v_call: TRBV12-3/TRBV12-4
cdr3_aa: ASSDTGLADTQY

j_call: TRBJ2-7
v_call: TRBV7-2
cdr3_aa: ASSLVAALTYEQY

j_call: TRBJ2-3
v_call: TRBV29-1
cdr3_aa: SVDGSGSLDTQY

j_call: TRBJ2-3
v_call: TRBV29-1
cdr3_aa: SVERGPRTDTQY